The clone carrying this TCR beta chain was seen ten or more times. This specimen belongs to a study of Graves' ophthalmopathy and Graves' hyperthyroidism. With 5 bases removed from V and 2 bases from J, the gap between germline ends came to 16 bases. Germline CDR1 is SGHTA and CDR2 is FQGNSA. The CDR3 runs 15 residues. RNA served as the template for amplifying TCR beta CDR3 regions. Scientists carried out first-round RT-PCR using HTBI primers and then a second-round multiplex PCR. MiXCR, applied by TCRdb to the multiplex PCR reads, yields one record per CDR3 protein. The sample lists about 740,000 distinct CDR3 sequences, around 40% occurring once.

The sequence came from an adult man with Graves' ophthalmopathy. The specimen sequenced was peripheral blood. V gene TRBV7-2 combines with J gene TRBJ2-7; a possible D gene is TRBD2 (6 bases). The CDR3 DNA follows: TGTGCCAGCAGCGAGGAGGGACTTACAGCCTACGAGCAGTACTTC. It is translated as CASSEEGLTAYEQYF.